Given below is one TCR beta chain in context. V was shortened by 4 bases and J by 3 bases, with 10 bases between the two germline ends. Germline CDR1 SGHNT, CDR2 YYREEE (reference sequence). The CDR3 totals 13 residues. Original processing methods: Reference gene primer amplification gave nucleated cell count estimates. The assay was immunoSEQ multiplex PCR, and TCRdb's table has in-frame clones only and misses some. V, J and clone size were drawn from that table, and D and trimming were deduced from the DNA. The sample records more than 250,000 clones, 80% to 90% being singletons. The data are from a study of blood T cell repertoires in COVID-19. Study overall: PBMCs, B-cell-depleted T cells, or T cells were the source of the cDNA or gDNA that made up the material.

Recruitment covered some 25 US areas and drew participants whose ages spanned about 18 to 89 years. Cohort assignment relied on participant-reported clinical history. Sequenced input: PBMCs or T cells enriched from blood (not recorded which). The chain couples TRBV5-4 to TRBJ1-1, with D possibly matching TRBD1 (6 bases). This receptor was obtained from a man aged 30 to 39 who had recovered from COVID-19. The CDR3 reads CASSVNRDTEAFF. CDR3 DNA: TGTGCCAGCAGCGTTAACAGGGACACTGAAGCTTTCTTT.